This TCR beta chain was recorded in a study of long-term antiretroviral therapy in people with HIV. Germline assignment: CDR1 MDHEN and CDR2 SYDVKM. The CDR3 contains 15 residues. The trim removed 4 bases at V and 1 base at J, leaving 4 bases unmatched. For this clone: What it recognizes is unknown.

Study observations and caveats: Diversity rose after ART but stayed below transplant donor controls. Blood obtained between the mid-2000s and the late 2010s may reflect older ART regimens.

Runs used v3.0 of the immunoSEQ assay and were done at survey level. Profiling relied on immunoSEQ multiplex PCR, and the TCRdb table lists in-frame clones only, not all of them. The sample contains fewer than 35,000 clones, around four fifths of which appear only once. This TCR was recovered from a man aged 50 to 60 with HIV. J is TRBJ2-5 and V is TRBV28; TRBD2 matches at 9 bases. Sequenced here: unsorted PBMCs, sampled 2.9 years after starting antiretroviral therapy. In DNA form, the CDR3 reads TGTGCCAGCAGTTCTAGCGGGACGGCCCAAGAGACCCAGTACTTC. Protein sequence: CASSSSGTAQETQYF.